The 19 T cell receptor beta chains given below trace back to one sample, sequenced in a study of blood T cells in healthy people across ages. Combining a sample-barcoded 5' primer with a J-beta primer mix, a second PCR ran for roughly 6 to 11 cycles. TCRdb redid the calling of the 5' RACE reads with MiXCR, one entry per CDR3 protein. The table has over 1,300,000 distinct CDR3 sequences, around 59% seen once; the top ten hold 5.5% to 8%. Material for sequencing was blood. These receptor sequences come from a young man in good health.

CDR3 sequence: CASSPLYGQGGSYEQYF. CDR3 bases: TGTGCCAGCAGTCCTCTATATGGACAGGGAGGATCCTACGAGCAGTACTTC. The chain recombines TRBV6-2 or TRBV6-3 with TRBJ2-7, with 8 bases aligning to TRBD1. From germline, CDR1 is MNHEY and CDR2 SVGEGT. V was pared by 5 bases and J by 1 base, with 13 bases of the junction left unmatched. There are 17 residues in the CDR3.

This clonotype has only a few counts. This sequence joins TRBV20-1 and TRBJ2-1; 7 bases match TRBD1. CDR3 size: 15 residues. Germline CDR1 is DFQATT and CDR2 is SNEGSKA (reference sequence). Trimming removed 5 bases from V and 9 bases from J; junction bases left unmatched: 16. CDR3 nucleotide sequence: TGCAGTGCTGATACCGACGCCCGACAGGGTGGTGAGCAGTTCTTC. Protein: CSADTDARQGGEQFF.

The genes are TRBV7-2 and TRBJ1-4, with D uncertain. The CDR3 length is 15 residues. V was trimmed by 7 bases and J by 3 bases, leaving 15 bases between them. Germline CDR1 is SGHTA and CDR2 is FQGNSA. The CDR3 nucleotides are TGTGCCAGCACCCTCGGGAGGGTTTCTAATGAAAAACTGTTTTTT. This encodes CASTLGRVSNEKLFF.

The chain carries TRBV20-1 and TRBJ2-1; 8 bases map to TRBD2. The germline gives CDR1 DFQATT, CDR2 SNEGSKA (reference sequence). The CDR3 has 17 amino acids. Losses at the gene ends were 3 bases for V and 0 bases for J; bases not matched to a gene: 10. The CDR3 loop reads CSARQREYLSSYNEQFF. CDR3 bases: TGCAGTGCTAGGCAGCGGGAGTATCTGAGCTCCTACAATGAGCAGTTCTTC.

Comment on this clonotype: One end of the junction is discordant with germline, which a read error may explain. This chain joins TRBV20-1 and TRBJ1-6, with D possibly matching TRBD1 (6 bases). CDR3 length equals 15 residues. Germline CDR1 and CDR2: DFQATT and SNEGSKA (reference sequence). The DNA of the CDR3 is TGCAGTGCTAGAGGGCGGGGAGGGGGTAATTCACTCCTCCACTTT. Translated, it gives CSARGRGGGNSLLHF.

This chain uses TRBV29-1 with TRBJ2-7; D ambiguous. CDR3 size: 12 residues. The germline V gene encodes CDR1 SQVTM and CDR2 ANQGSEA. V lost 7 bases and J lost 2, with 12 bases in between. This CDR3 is CSAFTVTYEQYF. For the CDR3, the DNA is TGCAGCGCTTTTACTGTCACCTACGAGCAGTACTTC.

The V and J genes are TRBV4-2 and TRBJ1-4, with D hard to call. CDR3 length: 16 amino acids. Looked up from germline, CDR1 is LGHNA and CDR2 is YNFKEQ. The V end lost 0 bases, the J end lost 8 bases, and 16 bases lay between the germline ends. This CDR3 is CASSQDRRTGDEKLFF. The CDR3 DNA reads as TGTGCCAGCAGCCAAGATCGTCGCACTGGAGACGAAAAACTGTTTTTT.

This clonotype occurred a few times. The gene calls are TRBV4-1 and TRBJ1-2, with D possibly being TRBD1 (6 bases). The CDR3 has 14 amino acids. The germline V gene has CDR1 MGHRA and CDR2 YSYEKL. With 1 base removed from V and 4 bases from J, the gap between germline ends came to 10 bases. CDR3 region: CASSQADRFYGYTF. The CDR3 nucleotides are TGCGCCAGCAGCCAAGCAGACAGGTTCTATGGCTACACCTTC.

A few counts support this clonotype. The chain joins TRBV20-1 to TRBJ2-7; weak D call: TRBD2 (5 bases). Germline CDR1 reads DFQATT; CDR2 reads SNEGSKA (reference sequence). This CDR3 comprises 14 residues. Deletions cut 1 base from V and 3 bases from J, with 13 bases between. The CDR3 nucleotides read TGCAGTGCTAGAGCTCCAGTAGACTACTACGAGCAGTACTTC. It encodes CSARAPVDYYEQYF.

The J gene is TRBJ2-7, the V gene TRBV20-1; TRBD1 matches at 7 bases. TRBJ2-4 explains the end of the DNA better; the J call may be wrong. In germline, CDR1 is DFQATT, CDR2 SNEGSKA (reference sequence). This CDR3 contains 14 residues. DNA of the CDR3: TGCAGTGCTACCCGACAGGGAGCCAAAAACATTCAGTACTTC. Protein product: CSATRQGAKNIQYF.

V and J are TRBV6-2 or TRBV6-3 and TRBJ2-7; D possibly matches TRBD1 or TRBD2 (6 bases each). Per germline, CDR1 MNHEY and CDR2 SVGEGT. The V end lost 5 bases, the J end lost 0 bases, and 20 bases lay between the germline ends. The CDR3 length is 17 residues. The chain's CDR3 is CASSEGGSQPNSYEQYF. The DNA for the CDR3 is TGTGCCAGCAGTGAGGGGGGATCACAGCCGAACTCCTACGAGCAGTACTTC.

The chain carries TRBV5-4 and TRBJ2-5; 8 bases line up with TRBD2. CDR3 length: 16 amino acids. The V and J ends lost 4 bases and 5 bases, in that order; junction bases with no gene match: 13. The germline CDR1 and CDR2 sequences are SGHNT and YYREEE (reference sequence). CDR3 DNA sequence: TGTGCCAGCAGCAGAACTAGCGGTCTACGGGATGAGACCCAGTACTTC. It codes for CASSRTSGLRDETQYF.

CDR3 region: CASSPSGLAENYNEQFF. In DNA, the CDR3 is TGCGCCAGCAGCCCCTCCGGGCTAGCGGAAAACTACAATGAGCAGTTCTTC. J is TRBJ2-1 and V is TRBV4-1; 7 nucleotides align to TRBD2. V lost 4 bases and J lost 3; bases outside the gene matches: 12. The CDR3 is made up of 17 amino acids. Looked up from germline, CDR1 is MGHRA and CDR2 is YSYEKL.

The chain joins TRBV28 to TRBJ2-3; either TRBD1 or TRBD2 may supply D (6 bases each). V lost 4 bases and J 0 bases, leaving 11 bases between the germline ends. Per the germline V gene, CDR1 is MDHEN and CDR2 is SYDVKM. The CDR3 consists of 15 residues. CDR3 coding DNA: TGTGCCAGCAGTTCCCAGGGGACTAGCACAGATACGCAGTATTTT. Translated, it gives CASSSQGTSTDTQYF.

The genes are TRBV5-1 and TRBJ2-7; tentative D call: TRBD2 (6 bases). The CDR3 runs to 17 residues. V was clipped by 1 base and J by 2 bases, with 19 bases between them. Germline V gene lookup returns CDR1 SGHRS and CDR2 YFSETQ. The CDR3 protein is CASSLSPRGRYPYEQYF. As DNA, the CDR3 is TGCGCCAGCAGCTTGTCGCCTCGGGGGAGATATCCCTACGAGCAGTACTTC.

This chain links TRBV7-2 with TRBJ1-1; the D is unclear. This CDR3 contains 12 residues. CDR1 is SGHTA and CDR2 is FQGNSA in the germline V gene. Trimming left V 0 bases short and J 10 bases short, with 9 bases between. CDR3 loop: CASSLADYGAFF. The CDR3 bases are TGTGCCAGCAGCTTAGCGGATTACGGAGCTTTCTTT.

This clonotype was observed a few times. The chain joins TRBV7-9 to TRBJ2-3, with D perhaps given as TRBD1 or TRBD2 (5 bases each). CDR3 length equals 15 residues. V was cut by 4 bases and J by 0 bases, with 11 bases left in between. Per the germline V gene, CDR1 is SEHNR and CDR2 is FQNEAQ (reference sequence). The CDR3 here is CASSSGTYSTDTQYF. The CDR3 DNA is TGTGCCAGCAGCTCCGGGACCTATAGCACAGATACGCAGTATTTT.

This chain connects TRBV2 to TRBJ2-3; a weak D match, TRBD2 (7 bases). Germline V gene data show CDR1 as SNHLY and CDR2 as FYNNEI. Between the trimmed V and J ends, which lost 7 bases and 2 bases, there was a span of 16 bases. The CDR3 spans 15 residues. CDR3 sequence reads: CASKGGGGATDTQYF. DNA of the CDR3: TGTGCCAGCAAAGGCGGGGGCGGGGCCACAGATACGCAGTATTTT.

CDR3 in DNA: TGTGCCATCAGTGAACAGGACTACTCCTACGAGCAGTACTTC. It yields the protein CAISEQDYSYEQYF. The chain combines TRBV10-3 with TRBJ2-7, with D perhaps TRBD2 (6 bases). Germline lookup yields CDR1 ENHRY and CDR2 SYGVKD. The V end was cut by 3 bases, the J end by 0 bases, with 9 bases between. The length of the CDR3 is 14 residues.